This passage covers 7 T cell receptor beta chains from one sample sequenced in a study of blood T cell repertoires in COVID-19 (dated by TCRdb to the early 2020s). Receptor libraries were prepared by the immunoSEQ multiplex PCR assay. TCRdb limited this immuneACCESS table to in-frame rearrangements with V and J called. A share of clones is missing; checked studies link under half to unresolved V genes, and the rest is unexplained. The sample contains fewer than 350,000 clones, more than 70% of them found a single time. Clones ranked in the top ten supply 1.5% to 2% of the sample. The specimen was peripheral blood. The receptors derive from a woman in her twenties or thirties with COVID-19, enrolled during active disease.

This clone was found a few times. This chain joins TRBV7-3 and TRBJ2-3; D perhaps matches TRBD1 (6 bases). The V end was cut by 5 bases, the J end by 6 bases, with 18 bases between. This CDR3 region has 15 residues. Germline CDR1 and CDR2: SGHTA and FQGTGA. The CDR3 bases are TGTGCCAGCAGCCGCCGACAGGCAGGCAGGGATACGCAGTATTTT. Protein product: CASSRRQAGRDTQYF.

V gene TRBV6-1 combines with J gene TRBJ2-3; the match to TRBD2 covers 13 bases. This CDR3 has 16 residues. V lost 2 bases to trimming and J lost 3 bases; unmatched junction nucleotides: 2. Germline CDR1 and CDR2: MNHNS and SASEGT. The CDR3 DNA sequence: TGTGCCAGCAGTGAACGGACTAGCGGGAGAACAGATACGCAGTATTTT. Its translation is CASSERTSGRTDTQYF.

This chain joins TRBV21-1 and TRBJ2-7; the DNA was not compared with TRBD2, the D call given in the table. TRBV21-1 is annotated as a pseudogene. The CDR3 is 14 residues long. The CDR3 sequence: CASSKASVSYEQYV. For the CDR3, the DNA is TGTGCCAGCAGCAAAGCTTCGGTGAGCTACGAGCAGTACGTC.

This chain joins TRBV11-3 and TRBJ1-4, with 8 bases fitting TRBD1. CDR3 length equals 14 residues. Germline lookup yields CDR1 SGHNT and CDR2 YENEEA. J was trimmed by 6 bases and V by 2 bases; bases with no gene match: 2. The CDR3 nucleotides read TGTGCCAGCAGCTTACAGGGGGCGGATGAAAAACTGTTTTTT. Translated: CASSLQGADEKLFF. Based on the CDR3 plus reference TRBV11-3 and TRBJ1-4, the full variable domain is EAGVVQSPRYKIIEKKQPVAFWCNPISGHNTLYWYLQNLGQGPELLIRYENEEAVDDSQLPKDRFSAERLKGVDSTLKIQPAELGDSAVYLCASSLQGADEKLFFGSGTQLSVL.

V gene TRBV11-2 combines with J gene TRBJ2-1; D is possibly TRBD1 (5 bases). Germline V gene data show CDR1 as SGHAT and CDR2 as FQNNGV. CDR3 length: 13 amino acids. The V and J ends lost 1 base and 7 bases respectively, with 8 bases between them. The CDR3 DNA reads TGTGCCAGCAGCTTAGGGGGCCAGAATGAGCAGTTCTTC. This gives the protein CASSLGGQNEQFF.

This rearrangement joins TRBV7-9 to TRBJ1-6, with TRBD1 matching over 7 bases. CDR3 size: 17 residues. Germline V lookup: CDR1 SEHNR, CDR2 FQNEAQ (reference sequence). With V trimmed by 3 bases and J by 9 bases, 14 bases remained unmatched. CDR3 in amino acids: CASSFSGGGFGSSPLHF. The CDR3 bases are TGTGCCAGCAGCTTTTCAGGGGGTGGTTTTGGGAGTTCACCCCTCCACTTT.

The chain has TRBV6-2 or TRBV6-3 and TRBJ2-1; 9 bases align to TRBD2. V was clipped by 0 bases and J by 7 bases; unmatched bases: 13. Germline values: CDR1 MNHEY, CDR2 SVGEGT. The CDR3 extends over 18 amino acids. The CDR3 is CASSYSKRGGGLRNEQFF. CDR3 sequence (DNA): TGTGCCAGCAGTTACTCGAAGCGCGGGGGGGGTTTAAGGAATGAGCAGTTCTTC.